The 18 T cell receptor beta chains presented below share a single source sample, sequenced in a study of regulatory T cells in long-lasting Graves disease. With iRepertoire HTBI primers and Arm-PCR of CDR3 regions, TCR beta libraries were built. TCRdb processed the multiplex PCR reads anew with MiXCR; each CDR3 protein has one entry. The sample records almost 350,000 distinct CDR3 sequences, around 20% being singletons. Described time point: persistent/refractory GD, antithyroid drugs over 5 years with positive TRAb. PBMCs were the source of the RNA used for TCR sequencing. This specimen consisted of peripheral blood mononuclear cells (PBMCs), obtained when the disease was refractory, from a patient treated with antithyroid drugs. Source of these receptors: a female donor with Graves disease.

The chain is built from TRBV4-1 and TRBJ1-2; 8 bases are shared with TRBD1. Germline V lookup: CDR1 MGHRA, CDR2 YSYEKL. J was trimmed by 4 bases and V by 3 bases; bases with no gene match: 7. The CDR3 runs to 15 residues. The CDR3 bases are TGCGCCAGCAGCCAGGGGAGACAGGGGCCCTATGGCTACACCTTC. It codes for CASSQGRQGPYGYTF.

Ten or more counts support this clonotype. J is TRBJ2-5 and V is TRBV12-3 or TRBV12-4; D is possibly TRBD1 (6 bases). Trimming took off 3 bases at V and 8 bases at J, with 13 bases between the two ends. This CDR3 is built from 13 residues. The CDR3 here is CASSFGGILTQYF. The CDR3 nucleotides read TGTGCCAGCAGTTTTGGGGGCATATTAACCCAGTACTTC.

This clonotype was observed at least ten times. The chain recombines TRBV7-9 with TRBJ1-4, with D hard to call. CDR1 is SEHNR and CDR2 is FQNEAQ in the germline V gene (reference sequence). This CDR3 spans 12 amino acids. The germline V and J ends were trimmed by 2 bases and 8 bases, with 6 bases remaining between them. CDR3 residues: CASSLSHEKLFF. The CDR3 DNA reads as TGTGCCAGCAGCTTATCCCACGAAAAACTGTTTTTT.

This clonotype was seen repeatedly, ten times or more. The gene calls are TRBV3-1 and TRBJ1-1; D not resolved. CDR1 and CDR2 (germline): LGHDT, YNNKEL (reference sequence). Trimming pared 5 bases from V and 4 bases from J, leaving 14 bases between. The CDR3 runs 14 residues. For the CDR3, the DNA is TGTGCCAGCAGCGGGTGGGGAGATGGCACTGAAGCTTTCTTT. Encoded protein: CASSGWGDGTEAFF.

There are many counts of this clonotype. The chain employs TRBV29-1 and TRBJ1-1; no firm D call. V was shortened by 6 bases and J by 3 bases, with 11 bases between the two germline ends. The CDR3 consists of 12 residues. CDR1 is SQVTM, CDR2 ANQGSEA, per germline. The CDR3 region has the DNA TGCAGCGTCATTCCTATCTACACTGAAGCTTTCTTT. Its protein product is CSVIPIYTEAFF.

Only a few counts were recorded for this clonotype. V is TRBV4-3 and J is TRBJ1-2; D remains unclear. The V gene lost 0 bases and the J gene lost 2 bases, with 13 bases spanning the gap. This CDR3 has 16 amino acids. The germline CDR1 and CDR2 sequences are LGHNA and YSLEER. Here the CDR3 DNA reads TGCGCCAGCAGCCAAGAGGGCTCGGCTCGGAACTATGGCTACACCTTC. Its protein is CASSQEGSARNYGYTF.

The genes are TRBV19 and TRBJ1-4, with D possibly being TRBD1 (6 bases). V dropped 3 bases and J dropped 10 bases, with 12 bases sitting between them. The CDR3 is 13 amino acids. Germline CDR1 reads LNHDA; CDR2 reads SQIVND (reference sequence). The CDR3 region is CASSIRQDGKLFF. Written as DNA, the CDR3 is TGTGCCAGTAGTATTCGACAGGACGGAAAACTGTTTTTT.

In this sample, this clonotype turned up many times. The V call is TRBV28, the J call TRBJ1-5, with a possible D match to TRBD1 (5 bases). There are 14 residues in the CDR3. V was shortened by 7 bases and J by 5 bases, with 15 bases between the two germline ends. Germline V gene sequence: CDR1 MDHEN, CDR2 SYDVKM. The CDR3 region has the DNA TGTGCCAGCAAGACCCGGGGGGTCGATCAGCCCCAGCATTTT. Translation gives CASKTRGVDQPQHF.

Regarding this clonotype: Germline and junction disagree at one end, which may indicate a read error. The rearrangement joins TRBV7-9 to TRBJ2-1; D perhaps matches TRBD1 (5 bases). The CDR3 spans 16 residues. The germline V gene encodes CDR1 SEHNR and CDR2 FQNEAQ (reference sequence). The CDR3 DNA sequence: TGTGCCAGCACCTTAGGGGCTGGCAGGTCCTACAATGAGCAGTTCTTC. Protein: CASTLGAGRSYNEQFF.

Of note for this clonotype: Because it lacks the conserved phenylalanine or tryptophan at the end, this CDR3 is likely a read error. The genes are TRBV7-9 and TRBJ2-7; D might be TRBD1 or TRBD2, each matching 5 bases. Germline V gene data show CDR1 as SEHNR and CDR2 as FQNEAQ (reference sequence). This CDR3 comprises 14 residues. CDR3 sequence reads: CASSLRDGPYKQYS. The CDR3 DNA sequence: TGTGCCAGCAGCTTACGGGACGGGCCCTACAAGCAGTACTCC.

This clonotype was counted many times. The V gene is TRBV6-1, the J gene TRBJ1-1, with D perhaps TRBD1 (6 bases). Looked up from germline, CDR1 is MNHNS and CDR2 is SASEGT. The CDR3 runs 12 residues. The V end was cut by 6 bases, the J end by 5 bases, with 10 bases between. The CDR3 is CASRGAGTEAFF. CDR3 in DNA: TGTGCCAGCAGGGGGGCTGGAACTGAAGCTTTCTTT.

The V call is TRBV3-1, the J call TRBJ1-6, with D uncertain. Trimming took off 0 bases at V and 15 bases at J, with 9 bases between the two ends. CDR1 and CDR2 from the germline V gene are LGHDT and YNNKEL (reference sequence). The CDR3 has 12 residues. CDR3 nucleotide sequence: TGTGCCAGCAGCCAAGAAGGACTATTCCTCCACTTT. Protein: CASSQEGLFLHF.

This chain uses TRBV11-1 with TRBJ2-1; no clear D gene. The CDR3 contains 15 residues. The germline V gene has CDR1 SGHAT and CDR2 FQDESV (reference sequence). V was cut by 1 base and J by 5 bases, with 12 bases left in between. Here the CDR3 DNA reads TGTGCCAGCAGCTTAGGTTTGGAATTACACAATGAGCAGTTCTTC. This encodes CASSLGLELHNEQFF. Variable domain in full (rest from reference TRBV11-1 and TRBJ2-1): EAEVAQSPRYKITEKSQAVAFWCDPISGHATLYWYRQILGQGPELLVQFQDESVVDDSQLPKDRFSAERLKGVDSTLKIQPAELGDSAMYLCASSLGLELHNEQFFGPGTRLTVL.

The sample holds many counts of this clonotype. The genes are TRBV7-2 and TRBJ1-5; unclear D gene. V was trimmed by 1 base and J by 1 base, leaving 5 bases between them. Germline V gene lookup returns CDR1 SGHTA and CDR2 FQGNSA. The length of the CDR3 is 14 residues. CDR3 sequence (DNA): TGTGCCAGCAGCTTAGATGGAAGCAATCAGCCCCAGCATTTT. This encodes CASSLDGSNQPQHF.

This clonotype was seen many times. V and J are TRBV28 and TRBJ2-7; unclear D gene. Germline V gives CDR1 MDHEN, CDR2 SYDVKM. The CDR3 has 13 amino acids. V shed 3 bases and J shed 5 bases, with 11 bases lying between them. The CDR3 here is CASSLTSGNEQYF. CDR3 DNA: TGTGCCAGCAGTTTGACCTCTGGGAACGAGCAGTACTTC. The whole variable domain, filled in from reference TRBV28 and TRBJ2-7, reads DVKVTQSSRYLVKRTGEKVFLECVQDMDHENMFWYRQDPGLGLRLIYFSYDVKMKEKGDIPEGYSVSREKKERFSLILESASTNQTSMYLCASSLTSGNEQYFGPGTRLTVT.

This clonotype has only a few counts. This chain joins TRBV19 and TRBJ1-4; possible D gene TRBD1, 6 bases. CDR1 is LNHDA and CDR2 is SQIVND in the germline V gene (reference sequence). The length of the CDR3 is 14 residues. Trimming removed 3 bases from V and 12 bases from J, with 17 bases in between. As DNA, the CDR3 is TGTGCCAGTAGTATCCAACGACAGGCGGGGGAACTGTTTTTT. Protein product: CASSIQRQAGELFF.

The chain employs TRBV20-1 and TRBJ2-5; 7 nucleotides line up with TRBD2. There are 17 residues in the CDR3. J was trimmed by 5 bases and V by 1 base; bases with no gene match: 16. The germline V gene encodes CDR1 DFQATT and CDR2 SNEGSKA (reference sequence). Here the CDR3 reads CSARVPRYIEGGETQYF. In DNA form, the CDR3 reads TGCAGTGCTAGAGTCCCTCGTTATATTGAGGGAGGGGAGACCCAGTACTTC.

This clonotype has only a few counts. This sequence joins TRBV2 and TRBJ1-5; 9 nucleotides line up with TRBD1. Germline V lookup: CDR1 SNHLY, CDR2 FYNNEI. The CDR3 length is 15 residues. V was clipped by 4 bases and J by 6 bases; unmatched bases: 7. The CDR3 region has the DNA TGTGCCAGCAGTGGAGGACAGGGGTTGGGTCAGCCCCAGCATTTT. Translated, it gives CASSGGQGLGQPQHF.